This T cell receptor (beta chain) is from a study of sequential checkpoint blockade in melanoma. The ends were cut back, 5 bases at V and 4 bases at J, with 9 bases in the middle. Germline V CDR1 and CDR2: SGHTA, FQGNSA. CDR3 length: 12 residues. Produced via immunoSEQ multiplex PCR; TCRdb's table is partial and in-frame only. The data hold approximately 12,000 clones, with 75% to 80% observed a single time. Treatment specified: randomized to nivolumab then ipilimumab (arm A) or the reverse (arm B). The chain links TRBV7-2 to TRBJ2-7, with D perhaps matching TRBD1 (5 bases). This receptor was taken from a human donor with melanoma. Sequencing used CD8+ T cells sorted from blood (inferred from file names), obtained from a patient given nivolumab and ipilimumab in sequence. CDR3 sequence reads: CASSGAEYEQYF. The CDR3 DNA follows: TGTGCCAGCAGCGGGGCCGAATACGAGCAGTACTTC.